These 10 T cell receptor beta chains came from one sample sequenced in a study of blood T cell repertoires in COVID-19. This table comes from immunoSEQ multiplex PCR, and its TCRdb copy is limited to in-frame clones, with some not included. The data contain about 270,000 clones, approximately 85% of them singletons. The sample was PBMCs or T cells enriched from blood (not recorded which). All receptors derive from a woman in her forties or fifties with acute COVID-19.

This clone occurred once. The CDR3 coding sequence is TGCAGCGTTGGACAGGTCCTCACAGATACGCAGTATTTT. It specifies CSVGQVLTDTQYF. The chain recombines TRBV29-1 with TRBJ2-3, with D possibly being TRBD1 (6 bases). The CDR3 has 13 amino acids. V lost 4 bases to trimming and J lost 2 bases, with 10 bases between them. The germline V gene has CDR1 SQVTM and CDR2 ANQGSEA.

The chain recombines TRBV12-5 with TRBJ1-1; the match to TRBD1 covers 7 bases. Germline loops: CDR1 LGHNT, CDR2 FRNRAP. The CDR3 covers 15 residues. The V gene end was trimmed by 7 bases and the J gene end by 5 bases; junction bases not matched to a gene: 13. The CDR3 DNA follows: TGTGCTAGTGTTTCTAAACAGGGGACTGGGACTGAAGCTTTCTTT. It is translated as CASVSKQGTGTEAFF.

CDR3 amino acids: CASSQDYSGGYTF. CDR3 in DNA: TGTGCCAGCAGCCAAGATTACAGCGGTGGCTACACCTTC. The chain couples TRBV14 to TRBJ1-2; D remains unclear. This CDR3 region has 13 residues. V dropped 0 bases and J dropped 7 bases, with 9 bases sitting between them. In germline, CDR1 is SGHDN, CDR2 FVKESK.

The CDR3 is CASSQGPGQGEDYGYTF. The DNA for the CDR3 is TGTGCCAGCAGCCAAGGCCCCGGACAGGGGGAGGACTATGGCTACACCTTC. J is TRBJ1-2 and V is TRBV3-1 (or the pseudogene TRBV3-2); 10 bases map to TRBD1. The CDR3 spans 17 residues. Germline V gives CDR1 LGHDT, CDR2 YNNKEL (reference sequence). Losses at the gene ends were 1 base for V and 3 bases for J; bases not matched to a gene: 8.

CDR3 sequence: CASTEGSLGAYGFF. The CDR3 nucleotides read TGCGCCAGCACTGAAGGGTCACTAGGTGCTTATGGTTTCTTT. The chain combines TRBV5-1 with TRBJ1-1; no clear D. Germline V gives CDR1 SGHRS, CDR2 YFSETQ. V was trimmed by 6 bases and J by 13 bases, leaving 25 bases between them. The CDR3 is made up of 14 amino acids.

The chain has TRBV7-2 and TRBJ1-1; TRBD1 matches 7 bases. This CDR3 contains 14 residues. V dropped 5 bases and J dropped 2; count of bases not matched to a gene: 5. Germline values: CDR1 SGHTA, CDR2 FQGNSA. Here the CDR3 reads CASSRDRLNTEAFF. CDR3 bases: TGTGCCAGCAGCCGGGACAGACTTAACACTGAAGCTTTCTTT.

V gene TRBV7-9 combines with J gene TRBJ1-4; D remains ambiguous. This CDR3 contains 13 residues. Germline CDR1 is SEHNR and CDR2 is FQNEAQ (reference sequence). V was cut by 5 bases and J by 7 bases, with 11 bases left in between. The CDR3 nucleotides read TGTGCCAGCAGCCCCCTCCCGGGTGAAAAACTGTTTTTT. Its translation is CASSPLPGEKLFF.

The V and J genes are TRBV24-1 and TRBJ1-2; D ambiguous. The germline V gene has CDR1 KGHDR and CDR2 SFDVKD. The V end was cut by 2 bases, the J end by 3 bases, with 9 bases between. This CDR3 is 14 amino acids long. The DNA for the CDR3 is TGTGCCACCAGTGATTCCTCTATATACTATGGCTACACCTTC. Protein sequence: CATSDSSIYYGYTF.

The CDR3 is CAWSVEPGNEQFF. CDR3 coding DNA: TGTGCCTGGAGTGTAGAGCCGGGAAATGAGCAGTTCTTC. V is TRBV30 and J is TRBJ2-1; D may be TRBD2 (5 bases). CDR1 is GTSNPN and CDR2 is SVGIG in the germline V gene (reference sequence). CDR3 length equals 13 residues. Trimming removed 0 bases from V and 7 bases from J, with 10 bases in between.

The CDR3 sequence is CASSYSGQGFGPQHF. The CDR3 region has the DNA TGTGCCAGCAGTTACTCCGGACAGGGGTTTGGGCCCCAGCATTTT. The chain is built from TRBV6-5 and TRBJ1-5; 9 nucleotides line up with TRBD1. Germline CDR1 MNHEY, CDR2 SVGAGI. With 0 bases clipped from V and 9 bases from J, the junction kept 6 bases outside the gene matches. The CDR3 totals 15 residues.